This T cell receptor beta chain was observed in a study of regulatory T cells in long-lasting Graves disease. General study points: Patients with persistent disease showed a bias toward TRBV28, TRBJ1-2 and TRBJ2-5.

Building of the TCR beta libraries involved iRepertoire HTBI primers and Arm-PCR of CDR3 regions. One entry per CDR3 protein, called by TCRdb with MiXCR from the multiplex PCR reads. Of about 540,000 distinct CDR3 sequences in the sample, about 13% are singletons; the top ten hold approximately 9.3%. Time point indicated: newly diagnosed GD, antithyroid drugs for less than 3 months. Following extraction of RNA from PBMCs, that RNA was used to make the TCR library. Between the trimmed V and J ends, which lost 8 bases and 4 bases, there was a span of 12 bases. The CDR3 is 12 amino acids. Germline-derived CDR1 and CDR2 are MNHEY and SMNVEV (reference sequence). About this clonotype: The antigen is unknown.

The same sample was also used in a study of T cells in Graves' hyperthyroidism and ophthalmopathy.

This sequence was found in a man younger than 40 with Graves disease. The specimen was peripheral blood mononuclear cells (PBMCs), collected at new diagnosis, from a patient treated with antithyroid drugs. The rearrangement links TRBV27 to TRBJ2-7; maybe TRBD2 (7 bases). As DNA, the CDR3 is TGTGCCAGCGGCGGGGGCTGGTACGAGCAGTACTTC. Its protein is CASGGGWYEQYF.